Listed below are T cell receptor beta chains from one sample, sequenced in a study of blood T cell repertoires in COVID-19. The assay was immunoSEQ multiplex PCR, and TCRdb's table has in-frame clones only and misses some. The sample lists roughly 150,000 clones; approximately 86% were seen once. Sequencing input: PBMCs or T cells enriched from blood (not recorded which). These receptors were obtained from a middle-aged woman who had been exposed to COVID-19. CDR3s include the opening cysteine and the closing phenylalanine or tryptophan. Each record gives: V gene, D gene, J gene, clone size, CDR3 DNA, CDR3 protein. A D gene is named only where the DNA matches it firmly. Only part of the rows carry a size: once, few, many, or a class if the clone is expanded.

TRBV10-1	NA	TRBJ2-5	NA	TGCGCCAGCAGTCGGACAATGGAAGAGACCCAGTACTTC	CASSRTMEETQYF
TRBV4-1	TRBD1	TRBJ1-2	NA	TGCGCCAGCAGCCACCCCGGACAGGGCGGTGCCTATGGCTACACCTTC	CASSHPGQGGAYGYTF
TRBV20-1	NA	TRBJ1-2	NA	TGCAGTGCTAGACCAGGAAATGGCTACACCTTC	CSARPGNGYTF
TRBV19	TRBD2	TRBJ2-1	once	TGTGCCAGTAGCCCTATGAAACTAGCGGGGTACAATGAGCAGTTCTTC	CASSPMKLAGYNEQFF
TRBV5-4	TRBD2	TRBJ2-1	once	TGTGCCAGCAGCTCTAGCGGGAGGGCAAATCCGCCGCAGTTCTTC	CASSSSGRANPPQFF
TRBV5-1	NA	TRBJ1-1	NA	TGCGCCAGCAGCATCCCCGCCGGGAATTACATGAACACTGAAGCTTTCTTT	CASSIPAGNYMNTEAFF
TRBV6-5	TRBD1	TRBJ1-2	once	TGTGCCAGCAGTTGGACAGGGATGGACTATGGCTACACCTTC	CASSWTGMDYGYTF
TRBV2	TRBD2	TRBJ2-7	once	TGTGCCAGCATCGGAGCGGGGAAGGTGAACGAGCAGTACTTC	CASIGAGKVNEQYF
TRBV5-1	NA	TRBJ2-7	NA	TGCGCCAGCAGCCCCCAGGGTGGGGACGAGCAGTACTTC	CASSPQGGDEQYF
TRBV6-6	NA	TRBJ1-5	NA	TGTGCCAGCAGAGGAGAAGCTAATCAGCCCCAGCATTTT	CASRGEANQPQHF
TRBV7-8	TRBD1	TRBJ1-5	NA	TGTGCCAGCAGCCCCAGGCCGGGACAGGGGGCGAATCAGCCCCAGCATTTT	CASSPRPGQGANQPQHF
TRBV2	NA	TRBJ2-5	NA	TGTGCCAGCAGTGGGCAGGATCAAGAGACCCAGTACTTC	CASSGQDQETQYF
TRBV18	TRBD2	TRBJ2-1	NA	TGTGCCAGTTCCGAGATAGCGGGACCGCAGTTCTTC	CASSEIAGPQFF
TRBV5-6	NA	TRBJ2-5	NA	TGTGCCAGCAGCCTGGACAGACGGTACCAAGAGACCCAGTACTTC	CASSLDRRYQETQYF
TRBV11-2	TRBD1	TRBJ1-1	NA	TGTGCCAGCAGCTTCCTATCACGGGCTCAGGGGGGCACTGAAGCTTTCTTT	CASSFLSRAQGGTEAFF
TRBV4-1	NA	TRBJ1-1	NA	TGCGCCAGCAGGCCACCGGGAGTGAACACTGAAGCTTTCTTT	CASRPPGVNTEAFF
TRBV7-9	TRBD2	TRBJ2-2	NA	TGTGCCAGCAGCGACCAGCGGGATAACACCGGGGAGCTGTTTTTT	CASSDQRDNTGELFF
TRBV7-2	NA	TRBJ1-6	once	TGTGCCAGCAGCAGTGCGATGGGCCTTAATTCACCCCTCCACTTT	CASSSAMGLNSPLHF